Each of the 7 T cell receptor beta chains below was sequenced from the same sample in a study of persistence of HIV-infected CD4 T cells. Anti-CD3/anti-CD28 beads served as a nonspecific positive control stimulus. Sorting selected CD4+ T cells upregulating both CD40 ligand and CD69. No antigen is known for these receptors. Sequencing used immunoSEQ version 4 in survey mode. Measured with immunoSEQ multiplex PCR; TCRdb has only the in-frame clones, and not every one. In the table there are roughly 43,000 clones, 80% to 90% of which are singletons. Specimen: CD4+ T cells sorted from PBMCs after roughly 17-hour stimulation, collected from a patient who received antiretroviral therapy. These receptors were obtained from an adult man with HIV who was CMV-seropositive.

V and J are TRBV19 and TRBJ2-7; the match to TRBD1 covers 8 bases. Losses at the gene ends were 6 bases for V and 1 base for J; bases not matched to a gene: 17. The CDR3 is made up of 18 amino acids. Germline V gives CDR1 LNHDA, CDR2 SQIVND (reference sequence). CDR3 protein: CASSTGQGWRVGSYEQYF. CDR3 bases: TGTGCCAGTAGCACCGGACAGGGATGGAGGGTAGGTTCCTACGAGCAGTACTTC.

V gene TRBV19 combines with J gene TRBJ1-5; 8 bases agree with TRBD1. V lost 6 bases and J lost 5; bases outside the gene matches: 9. The CDR3 totals 15 residues. Per the germline V gene, CDR1 is LNHDA and CDR2 is SQIVND (reference sequence). This chain's CDR3 is CASSLDRGADQPQHF. The CDR3 coding sequence is TGTGCCAGTAGCCTTGACAGGGGCGCAGATCAGCCCCAGCATTTT.

The CDR3 protein is CASSVDWGGEKLFF. CDR3 DNA: TGTGCCAGCAGCGTAGACTGGGGGGGGGAAAAACTGTTTTTT. The chain carries TRBV9 and TRBJ1-4; the D gene is possibly TRBD1 (5 bases). The CDR3 has 14 amino acids. From germline, CDR1 is SGDLS and CDR2 YYNGEE. Trimming removed 0 bases at V and 8 bases at J, with 11 bases between.

The V call is TRBV6-5, the J call TRBJ1-5; D possibly corresponds to TRBD1 (5 bases). Looked up from germline, CDR1 is MNHEY and CDR2 is SVGAGI. Trimming pared 7 bases from V and 4 bases from J, leaving 11 bases between. The CDR3 loop spans 13 amino acids. DNA for the CDR3: TGTGCCAGCAAGGGGCAGAGTAATCAGCCCCAGCATTTT. Its protein product is CASKGQSNQPQHF.

This clone was seen once. The gene calls are TRBV12-3 or TRBV12-4 and TRBJ2-7; D not resolved. Trimming cost V 5 bases and J 11 bases, with 13 bases left between them. This CDR3 is 11 amino acids long. This CDR3 is CASSQTAQKYF. The CDR3 nucleotides are TGTGCCAGCAGTCAGACCGCTCAGAAGTACTTC.

The V and J genes are TRBV5-1 and TRBJ2-6, with 7 bases aligning to TRBD1. The CDR3 is 16 residues long. CDR1 and CDR2 (germline): SGHRS, YFSETQ. The V segment lost 6 bases and the J segment 1 base; nucleotides outside the gene matches: 7. In nucleotides, the CDR3 is TGCGCCAGCAAGGGGCAGGGGGATTCTGGGGCCAACGTCCTGACTTTC. Translation gives CASKGQGDSGANVLTF.

The chain employs TRBV27 and TRBJ2-2; the D call may be TRBD1 or TRBD2 (6 bases each). The V gene lost 7 bases and the J gene lost 0 bases, with 15 bases spanning the gap. The CDR3 has 16 residues. CDR1 and CDR2 (germline): MNHEY, SMNVEV (reference sequence). CDR3 sequence: CASKGKGGSNTGELFF. CDR3 DNA: TGTGCCAGCAAGGGAAAGGGGGGCTCGAACACCGGGGAGCTGTTTTTT.